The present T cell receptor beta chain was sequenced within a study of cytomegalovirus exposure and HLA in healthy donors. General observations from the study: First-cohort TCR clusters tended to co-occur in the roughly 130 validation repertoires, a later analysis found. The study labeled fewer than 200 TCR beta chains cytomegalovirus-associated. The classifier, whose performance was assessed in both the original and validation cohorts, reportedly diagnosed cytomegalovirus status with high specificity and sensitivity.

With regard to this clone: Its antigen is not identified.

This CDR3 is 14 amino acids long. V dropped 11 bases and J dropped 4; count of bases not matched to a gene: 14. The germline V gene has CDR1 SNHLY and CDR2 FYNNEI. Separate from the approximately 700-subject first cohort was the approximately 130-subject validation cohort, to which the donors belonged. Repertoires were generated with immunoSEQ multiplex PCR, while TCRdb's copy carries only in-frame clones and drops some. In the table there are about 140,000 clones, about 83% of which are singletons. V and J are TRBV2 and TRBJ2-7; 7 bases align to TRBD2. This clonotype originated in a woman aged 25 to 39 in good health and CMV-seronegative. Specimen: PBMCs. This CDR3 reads CACQRGLRGYEQYF. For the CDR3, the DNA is TGTGCCTGCCAGCGGGGTCTAAGAGGATACGAGCAGTACTTC.